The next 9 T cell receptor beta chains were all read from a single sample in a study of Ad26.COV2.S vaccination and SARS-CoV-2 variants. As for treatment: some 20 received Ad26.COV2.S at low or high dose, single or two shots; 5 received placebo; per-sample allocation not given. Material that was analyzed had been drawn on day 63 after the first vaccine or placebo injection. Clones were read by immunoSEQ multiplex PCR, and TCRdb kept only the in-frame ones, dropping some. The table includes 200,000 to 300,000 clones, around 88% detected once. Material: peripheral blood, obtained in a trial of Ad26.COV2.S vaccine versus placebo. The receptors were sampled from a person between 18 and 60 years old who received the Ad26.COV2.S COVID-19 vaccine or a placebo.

The DNA for the CDR3 is TGCAGCGTTGAGGGAGGGCCCTCCAATGAGCAGTTCTTC. It codes for CSVEGGPSNEQFF. The chain is built from TRBV29-1 and TRBJ2-1; TRBD2 matches 7 bases. Unmatched junction bases numbered 5, after V lost 3 bases and J lost 6 bases. The CDR3 extends over 13 amino acids. Germline CDR1 and CDR2: SQVTM and ANQGSEA.

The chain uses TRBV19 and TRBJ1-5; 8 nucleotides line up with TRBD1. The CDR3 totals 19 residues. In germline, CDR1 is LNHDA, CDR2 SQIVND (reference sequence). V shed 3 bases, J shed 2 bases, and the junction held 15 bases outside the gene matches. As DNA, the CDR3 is TGTGCCAGTAGTATCCCGCCAGGGGGCCTGGCCTCTGGCAATCAGCCCCAGCATTTT. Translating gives CASSIPPGGLASGNQPQHF. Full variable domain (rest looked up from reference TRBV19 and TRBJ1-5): DGGITQSPKYLFRKEGQNVTLSCEQNLNHDAMYWYRQDPGQGLRLIYYSQIVNDFQKGDIAEGYSVSREKKESFPLTVTSAQKNPTAFYLCASSIPPGGLASGNQPQHFGDGTRLSIL.

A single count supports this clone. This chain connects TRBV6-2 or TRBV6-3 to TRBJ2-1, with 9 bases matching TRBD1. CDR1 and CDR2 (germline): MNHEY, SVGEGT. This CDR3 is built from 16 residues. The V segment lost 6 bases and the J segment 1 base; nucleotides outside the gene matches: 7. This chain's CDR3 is CASSPPGTGSYNEQFF. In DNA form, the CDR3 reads TGTGCCAGCAGCCCCCCCGGGACAGGGTCCTACAATGAGCAGTTCTTC.

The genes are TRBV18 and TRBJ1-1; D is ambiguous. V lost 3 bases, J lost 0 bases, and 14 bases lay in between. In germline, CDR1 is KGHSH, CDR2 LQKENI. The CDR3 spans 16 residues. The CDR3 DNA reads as TGTGCCAGCTCACCCCCCAGAGTTGGTTTGAACACTGAAGCTTTCTTT. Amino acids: CASSPPRVGLNTEAFF.

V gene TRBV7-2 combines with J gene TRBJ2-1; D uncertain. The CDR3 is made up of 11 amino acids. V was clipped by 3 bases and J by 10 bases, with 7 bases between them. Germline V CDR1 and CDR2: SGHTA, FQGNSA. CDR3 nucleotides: TGTGCCAGCAGCTTGTGGGGAGAGCAGTTCTTC. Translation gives CASSLWGEQFF.

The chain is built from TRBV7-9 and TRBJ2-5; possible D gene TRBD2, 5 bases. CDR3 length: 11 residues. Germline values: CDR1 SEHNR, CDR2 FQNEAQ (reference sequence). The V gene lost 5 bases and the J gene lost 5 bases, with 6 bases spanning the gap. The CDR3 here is CASSGGETQYF. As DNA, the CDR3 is TGTGCCAGCAGCGGAGGTGAGACCCAGTACTTC.

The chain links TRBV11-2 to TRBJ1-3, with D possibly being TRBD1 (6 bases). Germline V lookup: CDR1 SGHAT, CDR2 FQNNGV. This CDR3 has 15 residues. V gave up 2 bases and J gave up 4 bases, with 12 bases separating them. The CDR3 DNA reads TGTGCCAGCAGCTTACTACAGGGTTTGGGAAACACCATATATTTT. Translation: CASSLLQGLGNTIYF.

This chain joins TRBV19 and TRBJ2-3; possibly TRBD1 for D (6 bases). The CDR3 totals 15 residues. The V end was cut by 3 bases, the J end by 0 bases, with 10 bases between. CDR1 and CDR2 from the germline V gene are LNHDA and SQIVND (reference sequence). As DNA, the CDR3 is TGTGCCAGTAGTATCCGGACAGCCAGCACAGATACGCAGTATTTT. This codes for CASSIRTASTDTQYF.

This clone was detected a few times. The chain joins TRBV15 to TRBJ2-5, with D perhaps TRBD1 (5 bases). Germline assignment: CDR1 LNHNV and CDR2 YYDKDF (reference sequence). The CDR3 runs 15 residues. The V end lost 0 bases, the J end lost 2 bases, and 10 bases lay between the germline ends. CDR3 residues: CATSRDPGPQETQYF. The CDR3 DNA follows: TGTGCCACCAGCAGAGATCCAGGGCCACAAGAGACCCAGTACTTC.